Listed here are 8 T cell receptor beta chains from one sample, sequenced in a study of T cell changes during pregnancy in multiple sclerosis. Assay: immunoSEQ multiplex PCR; the TCRdb copy retains only in-frame clones and omits some. In the table there are approximately 65,000 clones, around 97% of which are singletons. Sample: CD8+ T cells from peripheral blood mononuclear cells, taken after pregnancy. The receptors derive from a female donor with multiple sclerosis, enrolled in a pregnancy study.

DNA for the CDR3: TGTGCCAGCAGCTTGGACCTCCAGGGGGCTACAGATACGCAGTATTTT. It specifies CASSLDLQGATDTQYF. The chain carries TRBV5-5 and TRBJ2-3, with 8 nucleotides matching TRBD1. The V and J ends lost 0 bases and 3 bases, in that order; junction bases with no gene match: 6. This CDR3 is 16 amino acids long. CDR1 and CDR2 from the germline V gene are SGHKS and YYEKEE (reference sequence).

This clone was seen only once. V and J are TRBV6-5 and TRBJ2-2, with 7 bases matching TRBD1. There are 13 residues in the CDR3. The germline V gene has CDR1 MNHEY and CDR2 SVGAGI. The J segment lost 2 bases and the V segment lost 11 bases, leaving 5 bases of the junction unmatched. The CDR3 region has the DNA TGTGCCGCCAGACAGGGCAACACCGGGGAGCTGTTTTTT. As protein: CAARQGNTGELFF.

This clone came up once. The chain has TRBV15 and TRBJ2-1, with a possible D match to TRBD1 (6 bases). Germline CDR1 LNHNV, CDR2 YYDKDF (reference sequence). The CDR3 runs to 14 residues. V lost 6 bases and J 5 bases, leaving 14 bases between the germline ends. The CDR3, as DNA: TGTGCCACCAGGCCAGGGGAGAAGGACAATGAGCAGTTCTTC. It specifies CATRPGEKDNEQFF.

The rearrangement joins TRBV29-1 to TRBJ2-3; TRBD2 matches at 7 bases. The CDR3 contains 17 residues. Germline lookup yields CDR1 SQVTM and CDR2 ANQGSEA. The junction had 21 bases not matched to a gene; V was cut back by 8 bases and J by 4 bases. As DNA, the CDR3 is TGCAGCTCCCCGGGGCTAGCGGAGGAAGGGATCCCAGATACGCAGTATTTT. Translated, it gives CSSPGLAEEGIPDTQYF.

The chain carries TRBV11-3 and TRBJ2-7, with TRBD1 matching over 9 bases. The germline CDR1 and CDR2 sequences are SGHNT and YENEEA. This CDR3 has 14 amino acids. Trimming removed 5 bases from V and 3 bases from J; junction bases left unmatched: 5. The CDR3 sequence: CASSPGTGNYEQYF. The CDR3 DNA follows: TGTGCCAGCAGCCCCGGGACAGGGAACTACGAGCAGTACTTC.

The chain has TRBV4-1 and TRBJ2-2, with 8 bases lining up with TRBD1. CDR1 is MGHRA, CDR2 YSYEKL, per germline. The CDR3 sequence is 15 residues long. The V segment lost 3 bases and the J segment 5 bases; nucleotides outside the gene matches: 5. The CDR3: CASSHDRGYTGELFF. CDR3 nucleotide sequence: TGCGCCAGCAGCCATGACAGGGGTTATACCGGGGAGCTGTTTTTT.

Points on this clone: Within the sample, other DNA sequences also encode this same CDR3. The chain recombines TRBV7-9 with TRBJ2-7; D possibly corresponds to TRBD1 (6 bases). Germline V gene sequence: CDR1 SEHNR, CDR2 FQNEAQ (reference sequence). Trimming removed 4 bases from V and 2 bases from J, with 15 bases in between. The CDR3 extends over 15 amino acids. The CDR3 spells CASSSGQGATYEQYF. The CDR3 DNA is TGTGCCAGCAGCTCGGGACAAGGGGCAACCTACGAGCAGTACTTC.

The CDR3 reads CASSLVPGGRLYNEQFF. CDR3 nucleotide sequence: TGTGCCAGCAGCTTAGTACCTGGCGGGAGGCTCTACAATGAGCAGTTCTTC. This chain links TRBV11-2 with TRBJ2-1; TRBD2 matches 8 bases. The J segment lost 3 bases and the V segment lost 1 base, leaving 8 bases of the junction unmatched. Germline loops: CDR1 SGHAT, CDR2 FQNNGV. This CDR3 has 17 residues.